One and the same sample provided the 21 T cell receptor beta chains below, sequenced in a study of shared clonotypes between healthy human individuals. The table came from immunoSEQ multiplex PCR; TCRdb's copy has only in-frame clones and leaves some out. The top ten hold 0.89% of the sample, which has about 1.1 million clones, 77% seen once. Sequenced sample: memory CD4+ T cells from PBMCs. The subset: CD45RA-negative fraction. These receptors were taken from a man aged 18 to 35 in good health. Some clones in this sample may be carry-over from other donors' samples.

This chain connects TRBV7-3 to TRBJ2-6; tentatively, D is TRBD1 (5 bases). This CDR3 has 17 amino acids. Trimming stripped 5 bases from V and 3 bases from J, with 17 bases between. Germline V CDR1 and CDR2: SGHTA, FQGTGA. The chain's CDR3 is CASSLAGQGVGANVLTF. CDR3 sequence (DNA): TGTGCCAGCAGCCTCGCCGGTCAAGGGGTTGGGGCCAACGTCCTGACTTTC. Together with reference TRBV7-3 and TRBJ2-6, the CDR3 gives the full variable domain: GAGVSQTPSNKVTEKGKYVELRCDPISGHTALYWYRQSLGQGPEFLIYFQGTGAADDSGLPNDRFFAVRPEGSVSTLKIQRTERGDSAVYLCASSLAGQGVGANVLTFGAGSRLTVL.

The chain recombines TRBV7-2 with TRBJ1-2; 8 nucleotides line up with TRBD1. The CDR3 is made up of 15 amino acids. The V gene end was trimmed by 2 bases and the J gene end by 0 bases; junction bases not matched to a gene: 2. CDR1 SGHTA and CDR2 FQGNSA come from the germline V gene. The CDR3 DNA follows: TGTGCCAGCAGCTTAAGGACAGGGACTAACTATGGCTACACCTTC. Translated, it gives CASSLRTGTNYGYTF.

This clone occurred once. The chain joins TRBV28 to TRBJ2-2; unclear D gene. V was clipped by 0 bases and J by 6 bases, with 11 bases between them. The CDR3 spans 15 residues. CDR1 MDHEN and CDR2 SYDVKM come from the germline V gene. In DNA, the CDR3 is TGTGCCAGCAGTTTATGGAGTCCAGCAGCCGGGGAGCTGTTTTTT. Translating gives CASSLWSPAAGELFF.

The V gene is TRBV5-1, the J gene TRBJ2-6, with 10 bases identical to TRBD1. The J segment lost 3 bases and the V segment lost 3 bases, leaving 3 bases of the junction unmatched. Germline CDR1 is SGHRS and CDR2 is YFSETQ. The CDR3 runs 16 residues. CDR3 region: CASSSGQGSGANVLTF. The DNA for the CDR3 is TGCGCCAGCAGCTCGGGACAGGGGAGTGGGGCCAACGTCCTGACTTTC. The full variable domain, with the rest looked up from reference TRBV5-1 and TRBJ2-6, is KAGVTQTPRYLIKTRGQQVTLSCSPISGHRSVSWYQQTPGQGLQFLFEYFSETQRNKGNFPGRFSGRQFSNSRSEMNVSTLELGDSALYLCASSSGQGSGANVLTFGAGSRLTVL.

Worth noting for this clone: The same CDR3 is also encoded by other DNA sequences in this sample. The rearrangement uses TRBV29-1 and TRBJ1-1; tentative D call: TRBD1 (5 bases). Germline CDR1 SQVTM, CDR2 ANQGSEA. This CDR3 is built from 12 residues. V lost 3 bases, J lost 1 base, and 6 bases lay in between. The CDR3 loop is CSVDGGNTEAFF. In DNA form, the CDR3 reads TGCAGCGTTGATGGGGGGAACACTGAAGCTTTCTTT.

This chain links TRBV10-1 with TRBJ2-5, with a possible D match to TRBD2 (6 bases). Germline V gives CDR1 WNHNN, CDR2 SYGVQD (reference sequence). This CDR3 contains 14 residues. V was clipped by 7 bases and J by 5 bases, with 17 bases between them. The CDR3 nucleotides are TGCGCCAGCAATAGAGGGCGGAGCGGGGAGACCCAGTACTTC. Its protein product is CASNRGRSGETQYF.

The genes are TRBV6-1 and TRBJ2-1; the D is unclear. Germline CDR1 and CDR2: MNHNS and SASEGT. The CDR3 runs to 12 residues. V dropped 2 bases and J dropped 8 bases, with 7 bases sitting between them. CDR3 sequence: CASSEWVDEQFF. CDR3 bases: TGTGCCAGCAGTGAATGGGTGGATGAGCAGTTCTTC.

V usage is TRBV2 and J usage is TRBJ2-1, with D possibly being TRBD2 (7 bases). Trimming removed 8 bases at V and 6 bases at J, with 14 bases between. The CDR3 totals 13 residues. Germline CDR1 and CDR2: SNHLY and FYNNEI. The CDR3 DNA sequence: TGTGCCAGCGGGGGGGCAGAAGGCAATGAGCAGTTCTTC. Its protein is CASGGAEGNEQFF.

This chain uses TRBV19 with TRBJ2-6, with 7 nucleotides matching TRBD1. From germline, CDR1 is LNHDA and CDR2 SQIVND (reference sequence). The CDR3 is 15 residues long. Trimming cost V 5 bases and J 2 bases; bases outside gene matches: 3. CDR3 region: CASSPTGAGANVLTF. The CDR3 DNA follows: TGTGCCAGTAGTCCAACAGGGGCTGGGGCCAACGTCCTGACTTTC.

The chain joins TRBV18 to TRBJ1-1; D is uncertain. CDR1 and CDR2 (germline): KGHSH, LQKENI. V dropped 3 bases and J dropped 10 bases, with 9 bases sitting between them. CDR3 length: 11 residues. The CDR3 sequence is CASSPSLGAFF. CDR3 sequence (DNA): TGTGCCAGCTCACCCTCCCTTGGAGCTTTCTTT.

The V and J genes are TRBV6-4 and TRBJ2-3, with 13 bases identical to TRBD2. This CDR3 has 15 amino acids. After removal of 10 bases from V and 0 bases from J, the junction contained 4 bases not matched to a gene. CDR1 MRHNA and CDR2 SNTAGT come from the germline V gene. CDR3 sequence reads: CATRLAGGSTDTQYF. DNA for the CDR3: TGTGCCACTCGACTAGCGGGAGGTAGCACAGATACGCAGTATTTT.

This chain uses TRBV5-6 with TRBJ2-7, with 8 bases aligning to TRBD1. The V gene's germline CDR1 is SGHDT and CDR2 YYEEEE. With 6 bases clipped from V and 3 bases from J, the junction kept 11 bases outside the gene matches. The CDR3 is made up of 15 amino acids. In DNA, the CDR3 is TGTGCCAGCACCCTGGGTGACAGGGGTTACTACGAGCAGTACTTC. This translates into CASTLGDRGYYEQYF.

The CDR3 is CASRFYEQYF. The DNA of the CDR3 is TGCGCCAGCAGGTTCTACGAGCAGTACTTC. The chain links TRBV5-1 to TRBJ2-7; no definite D call. Germline-derived CDR1 and CDR2 are SGHRS and YFSETQ. V lost 5 bases to trimming and J lost 3 bases, with 3 bases between them. The CDR3 is 10 amino acids.

This chain links TRBV6-5 with TRBJ2-5, with D perhaps given as TRBD1 or TRBD2 (5 bases each). V lost 6 bases to trimming and J lost 3 bases, with 14 bases between them. This CDR3 region has 14 residues. Germline CDR1 is MNHEY and CDR2 is SVGAGI. CDR3 sequence reads: CASSPWDGKETQYF. CDR3 DNA sequence: TGTGCCAGCAGCCCATGGGACGGAAAAGAGACCCAGTACTTC.

V is TRBV9 and J is TRBJ2-5; no reliable D call. Trimming removed 3 bases from V and 3 bases from J, with 3 bases in between. The germline V gene encodes CDR1 SGDLS and CDR2 YYNGEE. The CDR3 is 11 residues long. The CDR3 is CASSAKETQYF. DNA of the CDR3: TGTGCCAGCAGCGCCAAAGAGACCCAGTACTTC.

The V call is TRBV5-4, the J call TRBJ2-1; unclear D gene. CDR3 length: 11 residues. Germline CDR1 reads SGHNT; CDR2 reads YYREEE (reference sequence). Trimming left V 0 bases short and J 8 bases short, with 3 bases between. The chain's CDR3 is CASSLAYEQFF. Written as DNA, the CDR3 is TGTGCCAGCAGCTTGGCGTATGAGCAGTTCTTC. Supplemented by reference TRBV5-4 and TRBJ2-1, the full variable domain reads ETGVTQSPTHLIKTRGQQVTLRCSSQSGHNTVSWYQQALGQGPQFIFQYYREEENGRGNFPPRFSGLQFPNYSSELNVNALELDDSALYLCASSLAYEQFFGPGTRLTVL.

Notes on this clone: Other DNA sequences in this sample translate to the same CDR3. J is TRBJ2-5 and V is TRBV7-9; either TRBD1 or TRBD2 may fit D (8 bases each). V was cut by 5 bases and J by 5 bases, with 15 bases left in between. The germline CDR1 and CDR2 sequences are SEHNR and FQNEAQ (reference sequence). This CDR3 comprises 14 residues. The CDR3 sequence: CASSPGGGRETQYF. DNA for the CDR3: TGTGCCAGCAGCCCAGGGGGCGGGAGGGAGACCCAGTACTTC.

The CDR3 DNA reads as TGTGCCAGCAGTGAAGTATGGGAGCAGTACTTC. This translates into CASSEVWEQYF. The chain recombines TRBV2 with TRBJ2-7; no definite D call. Germline V lookup: CDR1 SNHLY, CDR2 FYNNEI. The CDR3 is 11 amino acids. V was clipped by 1 base and J by 7 bases, with 5 bases between them.

This clone was seen more than once but under ten times. The V gene is TRBV27, the J gene TRBJ2-7, with a possible D match to TRBD2 (5 bases). The CDR3 is made up of 14 amino acids. The V gene lost 7 bases and the J gene lost 4 bases, with 17 bases spanning the gap. CDR1 is MNHEY and CDR2 is SMNVEV in the germline V gene (reference sequence). CDR3 nucleotide sequence: TGTGCCAGCATGTCCGGGGATCCCCCTTACGAGCAGTACTTC. It translates to CASMSGDPPYEQYF.

The J gene is TRBJ1-2, the V gene TRBV6-1, with a tentative D call TRBD1 (5 bases). CDR1 and CDR2 from the germline V gene are MNHNS and SASEGT. This CDR3 is built from 13 residues. Trimming cost V 11 bases and J 6 bases, with 19 bases left between them. The chain's CDR3 is CAVTGYTLDGYTF. In nucleotides, the CDR3 is TGTGCCGTTACAGGCTATACTCTAGATGGCTACACCTTC.

The rearrangement links TRBV7-9 to TRBJ1-6; unclear D gene. Germline V gives CDR1 SEHNR, CDR2 FQNEAQ (reference sequence). With 1 base removed from V and 10 bases from J, the gap between germline ends came to 11 bases. This CDR3 contains 14 residues. The DNA for the CDR3 is TGTGCCAGCAGCTTAGAGCCAGCGGGCTCACCCCTCCACTTT. It yields the protein CASSLEPAGSPLHF.